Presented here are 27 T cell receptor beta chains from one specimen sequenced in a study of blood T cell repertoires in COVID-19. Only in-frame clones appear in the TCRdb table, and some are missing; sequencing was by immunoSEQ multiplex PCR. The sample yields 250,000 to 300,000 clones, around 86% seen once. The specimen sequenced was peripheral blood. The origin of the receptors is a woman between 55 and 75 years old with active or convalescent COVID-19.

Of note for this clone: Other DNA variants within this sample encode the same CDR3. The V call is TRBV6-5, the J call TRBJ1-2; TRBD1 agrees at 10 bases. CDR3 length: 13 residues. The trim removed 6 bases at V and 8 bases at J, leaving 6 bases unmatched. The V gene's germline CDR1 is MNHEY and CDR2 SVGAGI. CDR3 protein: CASSRGTGEGYTF. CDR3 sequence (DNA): TGTGCCAGCAGCCGCGGGACAGGGGAAGGCTACACCTTC.

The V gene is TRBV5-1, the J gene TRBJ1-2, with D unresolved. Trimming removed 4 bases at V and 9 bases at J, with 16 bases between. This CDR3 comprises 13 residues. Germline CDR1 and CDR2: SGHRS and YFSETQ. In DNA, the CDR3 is TGCGCCAGCAGCGTCGGAGGTTTGGTTAGCTACACCTTC. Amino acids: CASSVGGLVSYTF.

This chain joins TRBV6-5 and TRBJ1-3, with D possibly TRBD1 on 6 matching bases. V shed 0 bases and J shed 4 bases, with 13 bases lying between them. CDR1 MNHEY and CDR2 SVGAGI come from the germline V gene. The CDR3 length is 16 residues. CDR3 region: CASSYSGRGSGNTIYF. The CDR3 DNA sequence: TGTGCCAGCAGTTACTCGGGCAGGGGATCAGGAAACACCATATATTTT.

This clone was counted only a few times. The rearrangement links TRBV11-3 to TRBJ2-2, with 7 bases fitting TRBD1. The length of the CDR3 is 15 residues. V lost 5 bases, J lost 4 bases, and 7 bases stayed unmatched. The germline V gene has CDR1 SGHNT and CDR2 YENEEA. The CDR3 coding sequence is TGTGCCAGCAGCACCCGGGACAGAGGCACCGGGGAGCTGTTTTTT. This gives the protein CASSTRDRGTGELFF.

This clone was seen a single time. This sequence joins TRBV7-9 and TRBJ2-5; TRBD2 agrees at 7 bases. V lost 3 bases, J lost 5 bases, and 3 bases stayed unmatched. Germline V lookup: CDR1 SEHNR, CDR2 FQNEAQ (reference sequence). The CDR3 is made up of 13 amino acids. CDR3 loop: CASSFAGGETQYF. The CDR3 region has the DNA TGTGCCAGCAGCTTTGCCGGGGGGGAGACCCAGTACTTC.

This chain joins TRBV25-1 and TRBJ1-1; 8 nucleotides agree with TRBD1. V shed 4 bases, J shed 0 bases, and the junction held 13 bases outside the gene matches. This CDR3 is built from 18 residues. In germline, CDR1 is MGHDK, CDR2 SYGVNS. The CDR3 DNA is TGTGCCAGCAGTGCCTTGGACAGGGCCCCACAGCTGAACACTGAAGCTTTCTTT. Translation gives CASSALDRAPQLNTEAFF.

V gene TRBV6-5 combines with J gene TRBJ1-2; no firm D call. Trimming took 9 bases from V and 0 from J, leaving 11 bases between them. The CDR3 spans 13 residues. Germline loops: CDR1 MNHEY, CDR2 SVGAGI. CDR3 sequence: CASTRSPNYGYTF. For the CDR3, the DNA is TGTGCCAGTACGAGATCACCTAACTATGGCTACACCTTC.

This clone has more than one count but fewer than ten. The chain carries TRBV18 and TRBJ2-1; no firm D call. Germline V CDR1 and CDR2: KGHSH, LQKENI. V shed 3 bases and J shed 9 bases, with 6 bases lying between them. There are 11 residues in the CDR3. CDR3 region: CASSPRAEQFF. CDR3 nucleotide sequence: TGTGCCAGCTCACCCCGAGCTGAGCAGTTCTTC.

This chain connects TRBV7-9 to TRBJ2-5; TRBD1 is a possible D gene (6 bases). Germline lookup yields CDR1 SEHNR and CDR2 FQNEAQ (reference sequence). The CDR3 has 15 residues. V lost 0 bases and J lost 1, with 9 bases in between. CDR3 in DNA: TGTGCCAGCAGCTTAGCCAGGGACACCCAAGAGACCCAGTACTTC. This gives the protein CASSLARDTQETQYF.

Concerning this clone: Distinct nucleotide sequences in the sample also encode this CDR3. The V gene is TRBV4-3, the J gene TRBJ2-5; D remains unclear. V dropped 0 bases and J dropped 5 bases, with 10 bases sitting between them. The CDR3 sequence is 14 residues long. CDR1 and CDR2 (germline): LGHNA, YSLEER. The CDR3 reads CASSQDTSRETQYF. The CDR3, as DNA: TGCGCCAGCAGCCAAGATACGAGCAGGGAGACCCAGTACTTC.

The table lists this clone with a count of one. The CDR3 reads CASSLSTGDTEAFF. The DNA for the CDR3 is TGTGCCAGCAGCCTATCCACGGGGGACACTGAAGCTTTCTTT. The chain is built from TRBV4-2 and TRBJ1-1, with a weak D call TRBD1 (5 bases). The V end lost 4 bases, the J end lost 3 bases, and 12 bases lay between the germline ends. The CDR3 extends over 14 amino acids. CDR1 is LGHNA and CDR2 is YNFKEQ in the germline V gene.

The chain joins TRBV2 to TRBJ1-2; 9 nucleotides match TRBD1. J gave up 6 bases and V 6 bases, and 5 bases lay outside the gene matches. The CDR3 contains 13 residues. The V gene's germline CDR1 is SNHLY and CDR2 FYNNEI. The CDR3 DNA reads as TGTGCCAGCAGAGAGCGGGACAGGGATGGCTACACCTTC. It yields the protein CASRERDRDGYTF.

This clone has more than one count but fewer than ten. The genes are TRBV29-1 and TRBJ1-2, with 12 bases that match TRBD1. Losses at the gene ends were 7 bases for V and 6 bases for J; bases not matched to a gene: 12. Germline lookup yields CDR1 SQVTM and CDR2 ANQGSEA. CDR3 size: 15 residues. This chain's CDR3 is CSAQSRGQGANGYTF. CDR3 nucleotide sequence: TGCAGCGCCCAAAGTAGGGGACAGGGGGCGAATGGCTACACCTTC. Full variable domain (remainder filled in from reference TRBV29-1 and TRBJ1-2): SAVISQKPSRDICQRGTSLTIQCQVDSQVTMMFWYRQQPGQSLTLIATANQGSEATYESGFVIDKFPISRPNLTFSTLTVSNMSPEDSSIYLCSAQSRGQGANGYTFGSGTRLTVV.

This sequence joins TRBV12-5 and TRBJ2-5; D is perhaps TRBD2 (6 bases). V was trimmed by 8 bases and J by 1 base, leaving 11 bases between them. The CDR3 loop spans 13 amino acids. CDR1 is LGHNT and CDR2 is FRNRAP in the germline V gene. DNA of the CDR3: TGTGCTAGTAACGCGGGGCTCCAAGAGACCCAGTACTTC. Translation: CASNAGLQETQYF.

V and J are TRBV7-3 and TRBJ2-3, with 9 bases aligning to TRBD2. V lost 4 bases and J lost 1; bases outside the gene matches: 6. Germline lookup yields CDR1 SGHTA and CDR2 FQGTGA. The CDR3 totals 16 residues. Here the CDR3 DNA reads TGTGCCAGCAGCTATATAAGCGGGGGGCGCACAGATACGCAGTATTTT. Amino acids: CASSYISGGRTDTQYF.

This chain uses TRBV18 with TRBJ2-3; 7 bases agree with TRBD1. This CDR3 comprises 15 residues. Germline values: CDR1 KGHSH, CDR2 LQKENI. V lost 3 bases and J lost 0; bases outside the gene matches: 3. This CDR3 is CASSPGTASTDTQYF. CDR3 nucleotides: TGTGCCAGCTCACCGGGGACAGCAAGCACAGATACGCAGTATTTT.

The CDR3 nucleotides read TGTGCCAGCAGCGGAGGGGTCTCCTACAATGAGCAGTTCTTC. Its protein is CASSGGVSYNEQFF. The chain joins TRBV5-4 to TRBJ2-1, with D possibly being TRBD2 (6 bases). The V gene's germline CDR1 is SGHNT and CDR2 YYREEE (reference sequence). There are 14 residues in the CDR3. V lost 4 bases to trimming and J lost 0 bases, with 8 bases between them.

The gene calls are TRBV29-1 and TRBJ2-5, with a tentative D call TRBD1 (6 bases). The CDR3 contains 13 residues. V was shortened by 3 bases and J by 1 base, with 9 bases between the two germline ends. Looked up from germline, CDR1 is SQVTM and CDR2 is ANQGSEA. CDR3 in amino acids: CSVDRGGQETQYF. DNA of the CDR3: TGCAGCGTTGATCGAGGGGGCCAAGAGACCCAGTACTTC.

The CDR3: CASSFGQGESYGYTF. The DNA for the CDR3 is TGTGCCAGCAGCTTCGGACAGGGGGAAAGCTATGGCTACACCTTC. The V gene is TRBV5-4, the J gene TRBJ1-2; 10 positions agree with TRBD1. Germline assignment: CDR1 SGHNT and CDR2 YYREEE (reference sequence). The CDR3 length is 15 residues. Trimming at V came to 2 bases and at J to 4 bases, leaving 5 bases not matched to a gene.

CDR3 sequence (DNA): TGTGCCAGCAGTTTGCGACAGGGGGGATATGGCTACACCTTC. Amino acids: CASSLRQGGYGYTF. J is TRBJ1-2 and V is TRBV7-2, with TRBD1 identical over 9 bases. J was trimmed by 5 bases and V by 6 bases; bases with no gene match: 7. The CDR3 length is 14 residues. The germline CDR1 and CDR2 sequences are SGHTA and FQGNSA. The complete variable domain, with remaining parts taken from reference TRBV7-2 and TRBJ1-2, reads GAGVSQSPSNKVTEKGKDVELRCDPISGHTALYWYRQSLGQGLEFLIYFQGNSAPDKSGLPSDRFSAERTGGSVSTLTIQRTQQEDSAVYLCASSLRQGGYGYTFGSGTRLTVV.

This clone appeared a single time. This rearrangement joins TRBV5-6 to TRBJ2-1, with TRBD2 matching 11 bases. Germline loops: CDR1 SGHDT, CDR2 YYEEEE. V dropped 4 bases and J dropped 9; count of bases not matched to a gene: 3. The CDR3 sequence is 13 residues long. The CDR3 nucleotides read TGTGCCAGCAGCATCGGGACTAGCGGTGAGCAGTTCTTC. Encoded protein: CASSIGTSGEQFF. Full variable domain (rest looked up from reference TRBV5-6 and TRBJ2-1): DAGVTQSPTHLIKTRGQQVTLRCSPKSGHDTVSWYQQALGQGPQFIFQYYEEEERQRGNFPDRFSGHQFPNYSSELNVNALLLGDSALYLCASSIGTSGEQFFGPGTRLTVL.

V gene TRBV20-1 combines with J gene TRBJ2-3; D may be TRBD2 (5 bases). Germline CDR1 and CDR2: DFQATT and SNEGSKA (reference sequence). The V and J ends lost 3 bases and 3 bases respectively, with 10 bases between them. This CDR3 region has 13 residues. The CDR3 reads CSASLGGTDTQYF. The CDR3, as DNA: TGCAGTGCTAGTCTGGGCGGGACAGATACGCAGTATTTT.

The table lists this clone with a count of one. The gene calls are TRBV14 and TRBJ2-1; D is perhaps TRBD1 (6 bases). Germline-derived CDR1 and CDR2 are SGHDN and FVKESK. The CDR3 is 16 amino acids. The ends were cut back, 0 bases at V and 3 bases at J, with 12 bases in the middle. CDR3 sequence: CASSQDRGNFYNEQFF. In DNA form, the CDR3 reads TGTGCCAGCAGCCAAGATAGGGGGAACTTCTACAATGAGCAGTTCTTC.

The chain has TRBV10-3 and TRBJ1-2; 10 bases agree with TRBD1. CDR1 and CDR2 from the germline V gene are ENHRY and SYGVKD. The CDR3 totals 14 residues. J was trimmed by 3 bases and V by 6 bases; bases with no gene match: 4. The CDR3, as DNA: TGTGCCATCAGCCTTGGACAGGGGGACTATGGCTACACCTTC. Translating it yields CAISLGQGDYGYTF.

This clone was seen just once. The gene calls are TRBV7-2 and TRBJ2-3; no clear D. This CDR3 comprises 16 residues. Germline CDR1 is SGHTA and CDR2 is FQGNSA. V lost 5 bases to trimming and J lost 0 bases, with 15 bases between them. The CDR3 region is CASSPLAVSSTDTQYF. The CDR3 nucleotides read TGTGCCAGCAGCCCTTTGGCAGTTTCTAGCACAGATACGCAGTATTTT.

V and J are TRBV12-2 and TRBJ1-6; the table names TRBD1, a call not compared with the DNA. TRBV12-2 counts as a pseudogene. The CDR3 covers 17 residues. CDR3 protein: CASRLEYLTGCSSPLHF. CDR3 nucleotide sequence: TGTGCAAGTCGCTTAGAATACCTGACAGGTTGTAGTTCACCCCTCCACTTT.

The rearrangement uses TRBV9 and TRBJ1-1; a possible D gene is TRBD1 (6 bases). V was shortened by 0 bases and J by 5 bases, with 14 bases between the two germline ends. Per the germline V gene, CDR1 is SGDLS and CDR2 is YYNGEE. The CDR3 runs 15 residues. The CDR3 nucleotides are TGTGCCAGCAGCGTAGACGGACAGTCGGGAACTGAAGCTTTCTTT. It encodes CASSVDGQSGTEAFF.